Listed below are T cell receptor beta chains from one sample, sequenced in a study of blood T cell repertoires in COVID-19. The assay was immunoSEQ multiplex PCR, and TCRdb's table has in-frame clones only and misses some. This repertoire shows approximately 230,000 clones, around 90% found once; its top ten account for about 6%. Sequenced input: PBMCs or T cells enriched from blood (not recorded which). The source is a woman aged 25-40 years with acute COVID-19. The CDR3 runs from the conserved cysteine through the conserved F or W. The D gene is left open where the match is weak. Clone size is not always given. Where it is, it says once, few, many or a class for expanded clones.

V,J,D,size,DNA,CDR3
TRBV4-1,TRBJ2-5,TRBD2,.,TGCGCCAGCAGCCAAGATACAGCGGGAGACGCCCTACAAGAGACCCAGTACTTC,CASSQDTAGDALQETQYF
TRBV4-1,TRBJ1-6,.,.,TGCGCCAGCAGCCAAAAGGTACAGGGTAATTCACCCCTCCACTTT,CASSQKVQGNSPLHF
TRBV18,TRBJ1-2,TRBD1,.,TGTGCCAGCTCACCGAACACGGGACAGGGCACTTTAAACTATGGCTACACCTTC,CASSPNTGQGTLNYGYTF
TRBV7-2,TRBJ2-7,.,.,TGTGCCAGCAGCCCCATCGGCGGAACCTCCTACGAGCAGTACTTC,CASSPIGGTSYEQYF
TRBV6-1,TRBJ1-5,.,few,TGTGCCAGCAGTGAGAGCATTCCGAGCAATCAGCCCCAGCATTTT,CASSESIPSNQPQHF
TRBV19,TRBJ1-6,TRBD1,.,TGTGCCAGTAGTGCAGGGACAGGGGGCAATTCACCCCTCCACTTT,CASSAGTGGNSPLHF
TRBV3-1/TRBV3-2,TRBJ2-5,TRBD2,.,TGTGCCAGCAGCTACGATCTAGCGGGAATTGAGACCCAGTACTTC,CASSYDLAGIETQYF
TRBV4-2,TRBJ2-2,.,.,TGTGCCAGCAGCCACGCGGATGCGAACGCCGGGGAGCTGTTTTTT,CASSHADANAGELFF
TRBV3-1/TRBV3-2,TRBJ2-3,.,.,TGTGCCAGCAGCCAAGTGTCTCTAGACGCAGATACGCAGTATTTT,CASSQVSLDADTQYF
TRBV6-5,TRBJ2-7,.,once,TGTGCCAGCAGTTCAGGGACATGGCAGTACTTC,CASSSGTWQYF
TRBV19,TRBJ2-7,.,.,TGTGCCAGTAGTCCTGCCGAGGACTACGAGCAGTACTTC,CASSPAEDYEQYF
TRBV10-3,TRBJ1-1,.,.,TGTGCCAGCACGAGTGACAGAAACACTGAAGCTTTCTTT,CASTSDRNTEAFF
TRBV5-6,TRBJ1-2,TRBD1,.,TGTGCCAGCAGCTCAGGCCCGGGACAGAACTATGGCTACACCTTC,CASSSGPGQNYGYTF
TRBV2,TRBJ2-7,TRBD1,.,TGTGCCAGCAGTGTGGACAGGGCCGAGGGCGAGCAGTACTTC,CASSVDRAEGEQYF
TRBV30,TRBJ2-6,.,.,TGTGCCTGGAGGTCGGGGTTAGCTGGGGCCAACGTCCTGACTTTC,CAWRSGLAGANVLTF
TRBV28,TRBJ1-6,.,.,TGTGCCAGCAGTACCCAGGGCGGGGGATTTGGTTCACCCCTCCACTTT,CASSTQGGGFGSPLHF
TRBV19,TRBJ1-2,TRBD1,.,TGTGCCAGTAGCGCAGGGACAGGGGGCCCGCTTCTCTATGGCTACACCTTC,CASSAGTGGPLLYGYTF
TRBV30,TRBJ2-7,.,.,TGTGCCTGGAGGCCGCAGGGATACTACGAGCAGTACTTC,CAWRPQGYYEQYF